This is a list of T cell receptor beta chains from one sample in a study of T cell clones after liver transplantation. Assay: immunoSEQ multiplex PCR; the TCRdb copy retains only in-frame clones and omits some. Here the sample spans fewer than 45,000 clones, 86% being singletons. The sample consisted of CD4+ T cells from blood, taken 24 months after liver transplant. The receptors here all came from a human patient who received a liver transplant. Some T cells may have originated in the graft donor. The CDR3 runs from the conserved cysteine through the conserved F or W. Fields, in order: clone size, J gene, V gene, D gene, CDR3 DNA, CDR3 protein. D genes are given only for firm matches. Clone sizes are given selectively: once, few, many, or a class where the clone is expanded.

>NA|TRBJ1-1|TRBV7-2|NA
TGTGCCAGCAGCCTCGGACAGAGCACTGAAGCTTTCTTT
CASSLGQSTEAFF
>NA|TRBJ1-5|TRBV27|NA
TGTGCCAGCAGTTTCACAGGCAACAATCAGCCCCAGCATTTT
CASSFTGNNQPQHF
>NA|TRBJ2-6|TRBV19|TRBD1
TGTGCCAGTAGTACTACCGGGACAGGGGGAGCTGGGGCCAACGTCCTGACTTTC
CASSTTGTGGAGANVLTF
>NA|TRBJ2-7|TRBV5-4|NA
TGTGCCAGCAGCTTGGGCGGGGGCCCCACCTACGAGCAGTACTTC
CASSLGGGPTYEQYF
>NA|TRBJ2-5|TRBV27|NA
TGTGCCAGCAGTTTAGTGTTTCAAGAGACCCAGTACTTC
CASSLVFQETQYF
>NA|TRBJ2-1|TRBV5-1|NA
TGCGCCAGCAGCCCCGCGGTCCGTAACAATGAGCAGTTCTTC
CASSPAVRNNEQFF
>NA|TRBJ1-5|TRBV30|TRBD1
TGTGCCTGGAGTAAAGACAGGGCTAGTCAGCCCCAGCATTTT
CAWSKDRASQPQHF
>NA|TRBJ2-5|TRBV27|TRBD1
TGTGCCAGCAGTTTCAACCCGGGACAGGGTACGGAGGCCCAGTACTTC
CASSFNPGQGTEAQYF
>NA|TRBJ2-2|TRBV6-5|NA
TGTGCCAGCAGTTACAGGGACCCAGCGCGGGAGCTGTTTTTT
CASSYRDPARELFF
>once|TRBJ2-5|TRBV6-1|NA
TGTGCCAGCAGTCCTCTCGGGGTGGAGACCCAGTACTTC
CASSPLGVETQYF
>NA|TRBJ1-5|TRBV19|NA
TGTGCCAGTAGTTTCCCCAGGGTGGTGAATCAGCCCCAGCATTTT
CASSFPRVVNQPQHF
>NA|TRBJ1-1|TRBV28|NA
TGTGCCAGCACTTCCTGGGGGGGGAACACTGAAGCTTTCTTT
CASTSWGGNTEAFF
>NA|TRBJ2-1|TRBV6-6|NA
TGTGCCAGCAATACCAGGAGATCCAGCTCCTACAATGAGCAGTTCTTC
CASNTRRSSSYNEQFF
>NA|TRBJ1-2|TRBV29-1|NA
TGCAGCGTTGATTTCGGCATCGGCGCTGATGGCTACACCTTC
CSVDFGIGADGYTF
>NA|TRBJ2-3|TRBV19|TRBD2
TGTGCCAGTAGTATAGGAGCTAGCGGGGGGGCAGATACGCAGTATTTT
CASSIGASGGADTQYF
>NA|TRBJ1-2|TRBV29-1|TRBD1
TGCAGCGTGACCACAGGGGAGGGCGGCTACACCTTC
CSVTTGEGGYTF
>NA|TRBJ1-6|TRBV6-5|NA
TGTGCCAGCAGCAACCCCCTTTCACCCCTCCACTTT
CASSNPLSPLHF
>NA|TRBJ1-3|TRBV5-1|NA
TGCGCCAGCAGCCCGACACTCTCTGGAAACACCATATATTTT
CASSPTLSGNTIYF
>NA|TRBJ1-1|TRBV6-5|NA
TGTGCCAGCAGTTACTTGGGGACGGTGAACACTGAAGCTTTCTTT
CASSYLGTVNTEAFF
>NA|TRBJ2-7|TRBV7-2|NA
TGTGCCAGCAGCTTAGCGCGAACGGGAGAGCAGTACTTC
CASSLARTGEQYF
>NA|TRBJ1-4|TRBV6-4|NA
TGTGCCAGCAGTGACTCAACGGGAGGGGCTGAAAAACTGTTTTTT
CASSDSTGGAEKLFF
>NA|TRBJ2-7|TRBV21-1|NA
TGTGCCAGCAGCAAAGGTCTCAGCTCCTACGAGCAGTACTTC
CASSKGLSSYEQYF
>NA|TRBJ1-5|TRBV27|NA
TGTGCCACCCTAAATCAGCCCCAGCATTTT
CATLNQPQHF
>NA|TRBJ2-1|TRBV4-1|TRBD2
TGCGCCAGCAGCCAGGAGGGACTAGCAGTCAATGAGCAGTTCTTC
CASSQEGLAVNEQFF
>NA|TRBJ1-4|TRBV29-1|NA
TGCAGCGTAAGGGAGAATGAAAAACTGTTTTTT
CSVRENEKLFF
>few|TRBJ2-1|TRBV19|TRBD2
TGTGCCAGTAGCCCGGTAGCGGGGCCCTACAATGAGCAGTTCTTC
CASSPVAGPYNEQFF
>NA|TRBJ2-2|TRBV7-6|TRBD1
TGTGCCAGCAGCCATTCCAGGGGGCCGGGCACCGGGGAGCTGTTTTTT
CASSHSRGPGTGELFF
>NA|TRBJ2-7|TRBV19|NA
TGTGCCAGTGGGGAGCGGCTCGGGGAATCCTACGAGCAGTACTTC
CASGERLGESYEQYF
>NA|TRBJ2-4|TRBV20-1|TRBD1
TGCAGTGCGCAGACAGGGTCCATTCAGTACTTC
CSAQTGSIQYF
>NA|TRBJ2-4|TRBV4-2|TRBD2
TGTGCCAGCAGCCAAGAAGGAATCGGGGGGGCCGGGAACATTCAGTACTTC
CASSQEGIGGAGNIQYF
>NA|TRBJ2-1|TRBV29-1|NA
TGCAGCGTTGTGACCTACAATGAGCAGTTCTTC
CSVVTYNEQFF
>NA|TRBJ2-7|TRBV7-2|TRBD1
TGTGCCAGCAGCTTACGACGGACAGGGGTCTGGTACGAGCAGTACTTC
CASSLRRTGVWYEQYF
>NA|TRBJ2-1|TRBV11-3|NA
TGTGCCAGCAGCTTAGCCAGGGGCGATGAGCAGTTCTTC
CASSLARGDEQFF
>NA|TRBJ2-1|TRBV15|TRBD1
TGTGCCACCAGCCGAGACAGGGGGCTAAACAATGAGCAGTTCTTC
CATSRDRGLNNEQFF
>NA|TRBJ1-2|TRBV29-1|TRBD1
TGCAGCGCCCGGGACAGCCCCTATGGCTACACCTTC
CSARDSPYGYTF
>once|TRBJ2-1|TRBV19|NA
TGTGCCAGTACGAATCAGGAGATGGCCTACAATGAGCAGTTCTTC
CASTNQEMAYNEQFF
>once|TRBJ2-2|TRBV7-9|NA
TGTGCCAGCAGCGCACTCCGGGACCTGATCACCGGGGAGCTGTTTTTT
CASSALRDLITGELFF
>NA|TRBJ1-1|TRBV18|NA
TGTGCCAGCTCTCCTGGGACGGCGGCTAGGTATCCTGAAGCTTTCTTT
CASSPGTAARYPEAFF
>NA|TRBJ1-6|TRBV7-3|NA
TGTGCCAGCAGCTCGGGACTTTTGTCACCCCTCCACTTT
CASSSGLLSPLHF
>NA|TRBJ2-3|TRBV6-6|NA
TGTGCCAGCAGTTTTACAGGGTTGAACAAGCCAGATACGCAGTATTTT
CASSFTGLNKPDTQYF
>NA|TRBJ2-3|TRBV27|NA
TGTGCCAGCAGCAGCATTGACAGACGCACAGATACGCAGTATTTT
CASSSIDRRTDTQYF
>NA|TRBJ2-7|TRBV6-5|TRBD2
TGTGCCAGCAGTACCAGCGGGGGGGCATACGAGCAGTACTTC
CASSTSGGAYEQYF
>NA|TRBJ1-1|TRBV28|NA
TGTGCCAGCAGTTTAGGGGCAGGGGCATCCGAAGCTTTCTTT
CASSLGAGASEAFF
>once|TRBJ1-1|TRBV6-6|TRBD1
TGTGCCAGCAGTTATTCAGGGGGCAGTGAAGCTTTCTTT
CASSYSGGSEAFF
>NA|TRBJ2-7|TRBV9|NA
TGTGCCAGCACCGCATGGGTTTTTCCCTACGAGCAGTACTTC
CASTAWVFPYEQYF
>NA|TRBJ2-7|TRBV27|NA
TGTGCCAGCAGGAAGGGTTTCGAGCAGTACTTC
CASRKGFEQYF
>NA|TRBJ1-2|TRBV7-2|TRBD1
TGTGCCAGCAGCCCCGGGACAGTCTCTTATGGCTACACCTTC
CASSPGTVSYGYTF
>medium-sized|TRBJ1-5|TRBV18|NA
TGTGCCAGCTCACCACAGGGGGATAGCAATCAGCCCCAGCATTTT
CASSPQGDSNQPQHF
>NA|TRBJ1-1|TRBV15|NA
TGTGCCACCCGATCAGGGATGAACACTGAAGCTTTCTTT
CATRSGMNTEAFF
>NA|TRBJ2-7|TRBV5-4|NA
TGTGCCAGCAGCCTAGAAAGGGGATTCTACGAGCAGTACTTC
CASSLERGFYEQYF
>NA|TRBJ1-4|TRBV9|TRBD1
TGTGCCAGCAGCATACGGGACAGCCCAACTAATGAAAAACTGTTTTTT
CASSIRDSPTNEKLFF
>NA|TRBJ2-1|TRBV5-4|TRBD2
TGTGCCAGCAGGCGGGGGGGATACAATGAGCAGTTCTTC
CASRRGGYNEQFF
>NA|TRBJ1-2|TRBV7-2|NA
TGTGCCAGCAGCTTAGGGAGAAGCTATGGCTACACCTTC
CASSLGRSYGYTF
>NA|TRBJ1-1|TRBV18|NA
TGTGCCAGCTCATTCAGTGAGAACACTGAAGCTTTCTTT
CASSFSENTEAFF